This TCR beta chain was sequenced in a study of CD8 T cells in Susac syndrome. V was cut by 6 bases and J by 2 bases, with 19 bases left in between. CDR3 size: 15 residues. Germline values: CDR1 DFQATT, CDR2 SNEGSKA (reference sequence). Reverse transcription used roughly 0.5 to 1 ug RNA and random hexamers. Amplification of TCR beta CDR3 used immunoSEQ multiplex PCR across 54 Vbeta and 13 Jbeta. Via MiXCR, TCRdb re-called the immunoSEQ multiplex PCR reads, giving one row per CDR3 protein. The sample has 150,000 to 200,000 distinct CDR3 sequences; around 93% are singletons. Sequencing of TCR beta drew on CD8+ and CD4+ T cells from blood. The controls were healthy donors who were matched for age and sex. TEMRA cells underwent FACS enrichment and CD8+ and CD4+ T cells underwent negative isolation.

Material for sequencing was CD4+ T cells from PBMCs. This clonotype was sampled from a human donor in good health. J is TRBJ2-5 and V is TRBV20-1, with D possibly TRBD1 on 6 matching bases. The CDR3 coding sequence is TGCAGTGCGCACAGGGCAGCTGGGGGTCAAGAGACCCAGTACTTC. This encodes CSAHRAAGGQETQYF.